This passage covers 17 T cell receptor beta chains from one sample sequenced in a study of early stage breast cancer tumors (TCRdb year 2017). The library was built by means of the immunoSEQ multiplex PCR assay. What TCRdb holds here is the immuneACCESS table cut down to in-frame rearrangements. Part of the clones is not present; checked against another copy, under half of the missing clones reflect an unresolved V gene, and the others are unexplained. The table for this sample lists around 60,000 clones; approximately 80% of them were counted only once. 3% to 3.5% of the sample is taken by the ten largest. Material for sequencing was blood. These receptors were taken from a person aged 25 to 45 with breast cancer.

The V and J genes are TRBV5-8 and TRBJ2-7; 7 positions match TRBD2. CDR3 size: 15 residues. CDR1 and CDR2 (germline): SGHTS, YDEGEE. V gave up 6 bases and J gave up 6 bases; unmatched junction bases: 15. The CDR3 is CASTSKWGGVREQYF. CDR3 sequence (DNA): TGTGCCAGCACTTCGAAGTGGGGGGGGGTACGCGAGCAGTACTTC.

The chain combines TRBV30 with TRBJ2-3; 9 bases match TRBD1. V was clipped by 2 bases and J by 6 bases; unmatched bases: 6. CDR3 length: 14 amino acids. Germline V gene data show CDR1 as GTSNPN and CDR2 as SVGIG (reference sequence). CDR3 DNA: TGTGCCTGGAGTCGGGACAGGGTTGTGGATACGCAGTATTTT. This sequence encodes CAWSRDRVVDTQYF.

The rearrangement joins TRBV5-1 to TRBJ1-1, with D uncertain. CDR1 SGHRS and CDR2 YFSETQ come from the germline V gene. The CDR3 extends over 15 amino acids. Trimming removed 0 bases from V and 4 bases from J, with 13 bases in between. DNA for the CDR3: TGCGCCAGCAGCTTGGCTCGTGGTTTTGGCACTGAAGCTTTCTTT. Translated, it gives CASSLARGFGTEAFF.

J is TRBJ1-5 and V is TRBV19; no reliable D call. Trimming cost V 5 bases and J 5 bases, with 16 bases left between them. The CDR3 runs 15 residues. Germline assignment: CDR1 LNHDA and CDR2 SQIVND (reference sequence). In nucleotides, the CDR3 is TGTGCCAGTAGTCAGCTGACACGACTTGATCAGCCCCAGCATTTT. Its protein product is CASSQLTRLDQPQHF.

The genes are TRBV27 and TRBJ2-1; D is unresolved. V was trimmed by 6 bases and J by 0 bases, leaving 12 bases between them. The CDR3 is made up of 15 amino acids. CDR1 is MNHEY and CDR2 is SMNVEV in the germline V gene (reference sequence). The CDR3 here is CASRSLPGSYNEQFF. In DNA, the CDR3 is TGTGCCAGCAGGTCCTTACCGGGCTCCTACAATGAGCAGTTCTTC.

The chain has TRBV19 and TRBJ2-7; 11 bases match TRBD2. Per the germline V gene, CDR1 is LNHDA and CDR2 is SQIVND (reference sequence). The V segment lost 10 bases and the J segment 7 bases; nucleotides outside the gene matches: 9. This CDR3 contains 13 residues. This CDR3 reads CATGLAGRGEQYF. In DNA form, the CDR3 reads TGTGCCACTGGACTAGCGGGCCGAGGGGAGCAGTACTTC.

This chain joins TRBV5-1 and TRBJ2-1; 8 bases align to TRBD2. There are 14 residues in the CDR3. The germline CDR1 and CDR2 sequences are SGHRS and YFSETQ. V gave up 5 bases and J gave up 5 bases; unmatched junction bases: 6. The CDR3 reads CASRRTSTDNEQFF. In nucleotides, the CDR3 is TGCGCCAGCAGACGGACTAGCACCGACAATGAGCAGTTCTTC.

V is TRBV4-3 and J is TRBJ2-3; 11 bases are a match to TRBD2. Trimming took 0 bases from V and 5 from J; bases not matched to a gene: 7. Per germline, CDR1 LGHNA and CDR2 YSLEER. The CDR3 is 17 residues long. The CDR3 DNA follows: TGCGCCAGCAGCCAAGAGGTACTAGCGGGAGTTGGAGATACGCAGTATTTT. Protein: CASSQEVLAGVGDTQYF.

This clone appeared a single time. The V gene is TRBV4-1, the J gene TRBJ2-7; 8 positions match TRBD1. Germline-derived CDR1 and CDR2 are MGHRA and YSYEKL. Trimming at V came to 1 base and at J to 2 bases, leaving 4 bases not matched to a gene. The CDR3 spans 15 residues. The chain's CDR3 is CASSQGGQATYEQYF. The CDR3 bases are TGCGCCAGCAGCCAAGGGGGACAGGCCACCTACGAGCAGTACTTC.

This chain links TRBV5-1 with TRBJ1-2, with D maybe TRBD1 (6 bases). CDR1 and CDR2 (germline): SGHRS, YFSETQ. This CDR3 spans 16 amino acids. V was clipped by 4 bases and J by 1 base, with 17 bases between them. CDR3 loop: CASSQTMGAFNYGYTF. CDR3 coding DNA: TGCGCCAGCAGCCAGACGATGGGGGCGTTTAACTATGGCTACACCTTC.

The J gene is TRBJ1-5, the V gene TRBV18, with D tentatively TRBD1 (6 bases). The CDR3 totals 14 residues. CDR1 and CDR2 (germline): KGHSH, LQKENI. With 2 bases removed from V and 4 bases from J, the gap between germline ends came to 9 bases. CDR3 coding DNA: TGTGCCAGCTCACCAGCGACAGGTAATCAGCCCCAGCATTTT. Residues: CASSPATGNQPQHF.

The J gene is TRBJ1-6, the V gene TRBV9, with 7 bases fitting TRBD1. Germline CDR1 is SGDLS and CDR2 is YYNGEE. After removal of 3 bases from V and 11 bases from J, the junction contained 5 bases not matched to a gene. The CDR3 contains 13 residues. CDR3 DNA sequence: TGTGCCAGCAGCGGACAGGGAATAGCACCCCTCCACTTT. Encoded protein: CASSGQGIAPLHF.

The rearrangement joins TRBV7-2 to TRBJ2-3; no definite D call. CDR1 and CDR2 from the germline V gene are SGHTA and FQGNSA. The V and J ends lost 4 bases and 6 bases respectively, with 11 bases between them. The CDR3 covers 13 residues. The CDR3 loop is CASSSEPRDTQYF. In nucleotides, the CDR3 is TGTGCCAGCAGCTCAGAGCCGAGGGATACGCAGTATTTT.

The gene calls are TRBV19 and TRBJ2-1, with unresolved D. Germline CDR1 LNHDA, CDR2 SQIVND (reference sequence). The CDR3 runs 15 residues. The V end was cut by 6 bases, the J end by 10 bases, with 22 bases between. This chain's CDR3 is CASSRRQPKTEEQFF. Written as DNA, the CDR3 is TGTGCCAGTAGCCGAAGACAACCTAAGACGGAAGAGCAGTTCTTC. Full variable domain (missing parts from reference TRBV19 and TRBJ2-1): DGGITQSPKYLFRKEGQNVTLSCEQNLNHDAMYWYRQDPGQGLRLIYYSQIVNDFQKGDIAEGYSVSREKKESFPLTVTSAQKNPTAFYLCASSRRQPKTEEQFFGPGTRLTVL.

This chain links TRBV19 with TRBJ2-7; 9 bases agree with TRBD2. The germline CDR1 and CDR2 sequences are LNHDA and SQIVND (reference sequence). The V segment lost 8 bases and the J segment 2 bases; nucleotides outside the gene matches: 10. The CDR3 is made up of 15 amino acids. The CDR3 loop is CASAVAGGSAYEQYF. CDR3 nucleotides: TGTGCCAGTGCCGTGGCGGGAGGGAGTGCCTACGAGCAGTACTTC.

The chain is built from TRBV28 and TRBJ1-5; the D gene is possibly TRBD1 (6 bases). CDR1 is MDHEN and CDR2 is SYDVKM in the germline V gene. Between the trimmed V and J ends, which lost 8 bases and 11 bases, there was a span of 19 bases. The CDR3 runs to 13 residues. CDR3 residues: CASLQGRSGAQHF. In DNA, the CDR3 is TGTGCCAGCCTACAGGGTCGGAGTGGGGCCCAGCATTTT.

This chain links TRBV7-6 with TRBJ2-5, with 10 bases lining up with TRBD2. The trim removed 4 bases at V and 4 bases at J, leaving 6 bases unmatched. The CDR3 totals 15 residues. Germline assignment: CDR1 SGHVS and CDR2 FNYEAQ. The CDR3 sequence: CASSSGLAARETQYF. CDR3 DNA: TGTGCCAGCAGCTCTGGACTAGCGGCCAGAGAGACCCAGTACTTC.